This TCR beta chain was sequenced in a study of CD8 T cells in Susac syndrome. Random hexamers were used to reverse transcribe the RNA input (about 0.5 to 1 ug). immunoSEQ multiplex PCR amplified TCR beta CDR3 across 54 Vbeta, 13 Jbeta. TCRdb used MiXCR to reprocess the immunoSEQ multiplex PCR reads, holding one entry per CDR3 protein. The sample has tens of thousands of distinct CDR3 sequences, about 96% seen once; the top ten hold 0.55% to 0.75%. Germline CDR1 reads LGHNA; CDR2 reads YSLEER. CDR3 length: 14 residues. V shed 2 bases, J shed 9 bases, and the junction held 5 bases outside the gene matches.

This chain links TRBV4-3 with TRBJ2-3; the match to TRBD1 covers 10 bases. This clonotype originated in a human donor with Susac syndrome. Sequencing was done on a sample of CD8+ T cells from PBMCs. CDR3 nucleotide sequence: TGCGCCAGCAGCCAACCGGACAGGGGGGAGACGCAGTATTTT. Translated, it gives CASSQPDRGETQYF.